Listed here are 11 T cell receptor beta chains from one sample, sequenced in a study of T cell changes during pregnancy in multiple sclerosis. The data were produced by immunoSEQ multiplex PCR, yet TCRdb's version contains in-frame clones alone and is incomplete. The data contain tens of thousands of clones, about 90% of them singletons. Sequenced here: peripheral blood, sampled in the second trimester of pregnancy. The source of these receptors is a female donor with multiple sclerosis, enrolled in a pregnancy study.

V gene TRBV20-1 combines with J gene TRBJ1-1; a weak D match, TRBD1 (6 bases). Germline assignment: CDR1 DFQATT and CDR2 SNEGSKA (reference sequence). The CDR3 contains 11 residues. V lost 5 bases to trimming and J lost 8 bases, with 12 bases between them. CDR3 DNA sequence: TGCAGTGCTCTAAGGACAGCCGAAGCTTTCTTT. Translated: CSALRTAEAFF.

The chain is built from TRBV6-4 and TRBJ2-2, with 8 bases identical to TRBD2. The J segment lost 5 bases and the V segment lost 3 bases, leaving 2 bases of the junction unmatched. Germline V lookup: CDR1 MRHNA, CDR2 SNTAGT. This CDR3 contains 14 residues. DNA of the CDR3: TGTGCCAGCAGTGAATCGGGAGGGACCGGGGAGCTGTTTTTT. It translates to CASSESGGTGELFF.

The chain recombines TRBV5-1 with TRBJ1-1; 7 positions match TRBD1. This CDR3 has 13 amino acids. With 9 bases clipped from V and 5 bases from J, the junction kept 10 bases outside the gene matches. Germline loops: CDR1 SGHRS, CDR2 YFSETQ. The CDR3 loop reads CATRGATGTEAFF. The DNA of the CDR3 is TGCGCCACCAGGGGGGCGACGGGGACTGAAGCTTTCTTT.

Concerning this clone itself: One end of the junction does not line up with germline, which may come from a read error. The genes are TRBV7-7 and TRBJ2-1; no reliable D call. Per the germline V gene, CDR1 is SSHAT and CDR2 is FNYEAQ (reference sequence). The CDR3 contains 16 residues. The CDR3 DNA is TGTGCTAGCAGCCCAAGGCAGGCGTCCTTCTACAATGAGCAGTTCTTC. It is translated as CASSPRQASFYNEQFF.

The genes are TRBV5-6 and TRBJ1-1; a possible D gene is TRBD1 (5 bases). The germline V gene encodes CDR1 SGHDT and CDR2 YYEEEE. The CDR3 sequence is 17 residues long. Trimming shortened V by 4 bases and J by 3 bases, and 22 bases separated the two germline ends. This CDR3 is CASSRGLGRAKDTEAFF. The CDR3 DNA follows: TGTGCCAGCAGCAGGGGACTAGGGCGGGCCAAGGACACTGAAGCTTTCTTT.

The chain joins TRBV7-9 to TRBJ1-2; no reliable D call. Germline V gives CDR1 SEHNR, CDR2 FQNEAQ (reference sequence). This CDR3 has 16 amino acids. V was clipped by 0 bases and J by 3 bases, with 14 bases between them. DNA of the CDR3: TGTGCCAGCAGCTTAGCTGTTCATGACTCGGACTATGGCTACACCTTC. Protein: CASSLAVHDSDYGYTF.

This clone was recorded a few times. CDR3 sequence reads: CASSSNAGVDTEAFF. CDR3 nucleotide sequence: TGTGCCAGCAGCTCAAATGCGGGGGTGGACACTGAAGCTTTCTTT. The gene calls are TRBV7-6 and TRBJ1-1, with a tentative D call TRBD1 (5 bases). The V and J ends lost 4 bases and 3 bases respectively, with 15 bases between them. This CDR3 has 15 residues. CDR1 SGHVS and CDR2 FNYEAQ come from the germline V gene.

J is TRBJ2-3 and V is TRBV27; TRBD2 is a possible D gene (6 bases). V was shortened by 7 bases and J by 1 base, with 15 bases between the two germline ends. The CDR3 spans 15 residues. Germline assignment: CDR1 MNHEY and CDR2 SMNVEV (reference sequence). CDR3: CASIPYGGGTDTQYF. The CDR3 DNA reads as TGTGCCAGCATCCCTTACGGGGGAGGCACAGATACGCAGTATTTT.

The CDR3 nucleotides are TGTGCCAGCAGCCCAAGGACAGGGGTATTGAACACTGAAGCTTTCTTT. Protein product: CASSPRTGVLNTEAFF. This sequence joins TRBV5-4 and TRBJ1-1; 9 bases are a match to TRBD1. The CDR3 covers 16 residues. Germline values: CDR1 SGHNT, CDR2 YYREEE (reference sequence). The ends lost 4 bases at V and 0 bases at J; junction bases unmatched: 7. The complete variable domain, with remaining parts taken from reference TRBV5-4 and TRBJ1-1, reads ETGVTQSPTHLIKTRGQQVTLRCSSQSGHNTVSWYQQALGQGPQFIFQYYREEENGRGNFPPRFSGLQFPNYSSELNVNALELDDSALYLCASSPRTGVLNTEAFFGQGTRLTVV.

The chain is built from TRBV5-6 and TRBJ2-3; D is unclear. Trimming stripped 0 bases from V and 0 bases from J, with 8 bases between. The CDR3 is 15 residues long. CDR1 SGHDT and CDR2 YYEEEE come from the germline V gene. The CDR3: CASSLAWASTDTQYF. CDR3 nucleotides: TGTGCCAGCAGCTTGGCGTGGGCTAGCACAGATACGCAGTATTTT.

V gene TRBV7-3 combines with J gene TRBJ2-4; 9 bases match TRBD1. This CDR3 has 18 residues. J gave up 5 bases and V 9 bases, and 20 bases lay outside the gene matches. Per the germline V gene, CDR1 is SGHTA and CDR2 is FQGTGA. Here the CDR3 reads CASRARDRDAQAENIQYF. The CDR3, as DNA: TGTGCCAGTCGAGCGCGGGACAGGGATGCCCAGGCAGAAAACATTCAGTACTTC.